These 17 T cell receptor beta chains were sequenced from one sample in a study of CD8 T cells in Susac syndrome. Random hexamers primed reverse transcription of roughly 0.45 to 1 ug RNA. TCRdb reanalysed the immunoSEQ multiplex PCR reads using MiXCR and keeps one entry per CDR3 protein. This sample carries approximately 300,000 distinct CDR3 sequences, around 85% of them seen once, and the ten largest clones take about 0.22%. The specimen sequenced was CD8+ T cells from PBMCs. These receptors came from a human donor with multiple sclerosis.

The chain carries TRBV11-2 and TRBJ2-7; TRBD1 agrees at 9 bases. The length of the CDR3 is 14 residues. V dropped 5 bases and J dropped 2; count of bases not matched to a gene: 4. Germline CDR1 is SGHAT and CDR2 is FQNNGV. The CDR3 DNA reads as TGTGCCAGCAGCCCGTGGGACAGGGCCTACGAGCAGTACTTC. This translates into CASSPWDRAYEQYF.

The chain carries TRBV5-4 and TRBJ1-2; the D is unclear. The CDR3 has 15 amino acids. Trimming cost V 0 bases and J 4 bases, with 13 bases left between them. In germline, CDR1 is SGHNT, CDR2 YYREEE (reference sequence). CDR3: CASSLVGPTGYGYTF. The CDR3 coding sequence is TGTGCCAGCAGCTTGGTAGGCCCCACGGGCTATGGCTACACCTTC. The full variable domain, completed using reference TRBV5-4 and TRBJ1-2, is ETGVTQSPTHLIKTRGQQVTLRCSSQSGHNTVSWYQQALGQGPQFIFQYYREEENGRGNFPPRFSGLQFPNYSSELNVNALELDDSALYLCASSLVGPTGYGYTFGSGTRLTVV.

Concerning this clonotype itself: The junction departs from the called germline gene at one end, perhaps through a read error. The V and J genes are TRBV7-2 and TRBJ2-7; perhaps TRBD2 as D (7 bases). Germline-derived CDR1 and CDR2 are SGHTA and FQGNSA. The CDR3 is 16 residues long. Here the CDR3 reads CANSHGMGGAVWEQYF. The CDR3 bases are TGTGCCAACAGCCATGGGATGGGGGGGGCTGTGTGGGAGCAGTACTTC.

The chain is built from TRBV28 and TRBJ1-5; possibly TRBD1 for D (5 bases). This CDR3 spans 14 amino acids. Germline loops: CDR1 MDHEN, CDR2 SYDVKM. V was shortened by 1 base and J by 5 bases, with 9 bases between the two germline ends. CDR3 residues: CASSLFRGHQPQHF. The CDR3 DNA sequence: TGTGCCAGCAGTTTATTTAGGGGCCATCAGCCCCAGCATTTT.

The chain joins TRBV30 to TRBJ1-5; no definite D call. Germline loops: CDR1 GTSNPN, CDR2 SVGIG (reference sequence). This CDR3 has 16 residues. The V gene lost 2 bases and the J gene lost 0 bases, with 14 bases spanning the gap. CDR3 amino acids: CAWSIPGFYSNQPQHF. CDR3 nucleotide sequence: TGTGCCTGGAGTATCCCGGGGTTCTATAGCAATCAGCCCCAGCATTTT.

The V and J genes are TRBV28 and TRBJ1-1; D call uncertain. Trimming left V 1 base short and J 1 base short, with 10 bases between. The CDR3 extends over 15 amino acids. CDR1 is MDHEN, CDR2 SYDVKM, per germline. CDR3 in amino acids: CASSLYRESNTEAFF. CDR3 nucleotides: TGTGCCAGCAGTTTATATAGGGAATCGAACACTGAAGCTTTCTTT.

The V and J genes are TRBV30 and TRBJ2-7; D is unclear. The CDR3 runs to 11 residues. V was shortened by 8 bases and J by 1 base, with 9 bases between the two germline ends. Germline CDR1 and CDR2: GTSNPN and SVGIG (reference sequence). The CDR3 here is CAGRASYEQYF. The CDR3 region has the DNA TGTGCCGGACGGGCTTCCTACGAGCAGTACTTC.

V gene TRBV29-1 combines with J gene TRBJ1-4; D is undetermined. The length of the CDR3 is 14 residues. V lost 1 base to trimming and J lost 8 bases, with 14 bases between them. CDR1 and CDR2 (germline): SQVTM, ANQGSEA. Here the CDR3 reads CSVEGAGRREKLFF. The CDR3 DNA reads TGCAGCGTTGAAGGGGCAGGTCGTCGGGAAAAACTGTTTTTT.

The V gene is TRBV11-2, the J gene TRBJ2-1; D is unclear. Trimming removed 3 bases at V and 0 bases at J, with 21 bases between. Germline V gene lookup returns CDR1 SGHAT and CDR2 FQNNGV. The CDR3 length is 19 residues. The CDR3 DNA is TGTGCCAGCAGCTTTATTCCCGGGTTAGGGCTTAGCTCCTACAATGAGCAGTTCTTC. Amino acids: CASSFIPGLGLSSYNEQFF.

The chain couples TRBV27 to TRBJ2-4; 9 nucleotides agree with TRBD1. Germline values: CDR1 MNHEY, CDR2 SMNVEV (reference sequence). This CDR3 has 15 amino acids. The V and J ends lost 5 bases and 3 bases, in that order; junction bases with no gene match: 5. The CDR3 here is CASSLTGGHKNIQYF. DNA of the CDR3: TGTGCCAGCAGTCTCACAGGGGGCCACAAAAACATTCAGTACTTC.

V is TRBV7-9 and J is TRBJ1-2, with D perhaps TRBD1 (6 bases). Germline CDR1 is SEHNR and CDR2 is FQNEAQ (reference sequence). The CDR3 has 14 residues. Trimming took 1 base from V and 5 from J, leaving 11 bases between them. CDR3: CASSLGQAVYGYTF. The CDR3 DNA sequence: TGTGCCAGCAGCTTAGGACAGGCCGTTTATGGCTACACCTTC.

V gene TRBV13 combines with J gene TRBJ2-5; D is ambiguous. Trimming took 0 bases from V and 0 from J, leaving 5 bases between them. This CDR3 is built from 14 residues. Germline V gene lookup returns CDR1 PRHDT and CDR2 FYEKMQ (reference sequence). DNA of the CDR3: TGTGCCAGCAGCTTAGGGAGTAACCAAGAGACCCAGTACTTC. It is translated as CASSLGSNQETQYF.

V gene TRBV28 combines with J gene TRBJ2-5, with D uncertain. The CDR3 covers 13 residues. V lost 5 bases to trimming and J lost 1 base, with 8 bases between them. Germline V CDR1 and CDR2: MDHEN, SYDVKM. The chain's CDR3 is CASSQTAQETQYF. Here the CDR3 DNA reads TGTGCCAGCAGTCAAACAGCCCAAGAGACCCAGTACTTC.

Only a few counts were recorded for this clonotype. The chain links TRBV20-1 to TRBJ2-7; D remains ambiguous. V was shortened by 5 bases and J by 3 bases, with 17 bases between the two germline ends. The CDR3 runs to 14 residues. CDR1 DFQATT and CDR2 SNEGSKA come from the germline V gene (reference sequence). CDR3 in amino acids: CSAHQRDILYEQYF. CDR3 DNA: TGCAGTGCTCACCAACGAGACATACTCTACGAGCAGTACTTC.

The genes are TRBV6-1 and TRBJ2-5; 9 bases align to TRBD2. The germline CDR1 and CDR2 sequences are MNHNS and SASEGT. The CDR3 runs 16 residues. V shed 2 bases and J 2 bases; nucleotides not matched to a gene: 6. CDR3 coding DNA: TGTGCCAGCAGTGAAATACGACTAGCGGAACAAGAGACCCAGTACTTC. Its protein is CASSEIRLAEQETQYF.

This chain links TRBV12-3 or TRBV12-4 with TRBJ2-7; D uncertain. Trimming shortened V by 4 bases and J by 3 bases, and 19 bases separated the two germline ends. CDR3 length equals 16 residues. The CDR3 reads CASSYLLGVPYYEQYF. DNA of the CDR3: TGTGCCAGCAGTTACCTTCTTGGAGTTCCCTACTACGAGCAGTACTTC.

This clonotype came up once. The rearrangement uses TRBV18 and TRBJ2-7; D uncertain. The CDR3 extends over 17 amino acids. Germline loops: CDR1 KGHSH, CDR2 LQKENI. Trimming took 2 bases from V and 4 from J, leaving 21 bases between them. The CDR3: CASSPGPLGASNYEQYF. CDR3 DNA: TGTGCCAGCTCACCAGGCCCGCTCGGCGCGTCGAATTACGAGCAGTACTTC.